This T cell receptor (beta chain) originates from a study of cytomegalovirus exposure and HLA in healthy donors. Study summary: Roughly 86 million unique TCRs from HLA-typed donors made up an early data release.

Remarks on this clone: Its matching antigen is unknown.

Overall study findings and caveats: Later analysis revealed greater clonal expansion in HLA-associated TCR beta chains than in equally common others.

Primers included in the PCR were 60 Vbeta and 13 Jbeta primers. Profiled with immunoSEQ multiplex PCR; TCRdb holds only in-frame clones, not every one. The sample comprises around 79,000 clones, over 60% of which are singletons, and approximately 16% rests with the top ten. The CDR3 is made up of 15 amino acids. CDR1 is SGHRS, CDR2 YFSETQ, per germline. V shed 7 bases and J 5 bases; nucleotides not matched to a gene: 13. Material: PBMCs. The V gene is TRBV5-1, the J gene TRBJ1-2; 8 bases line up with TRBD1. This receptor was taken from a woman in her thirties or forties in good health and CMV-seropositive. CDR3 amino acids: CASGLSDRAYYGYTF. The CDR3 DNA sequence: TGCGCCAGCGGACTCTCGGACAGGGCTTATTATGGCTACACCTTC.